The rows below give T cell receptor beta chains drawn from one sample of a study of CD8 T cells in ankylosing spondylitis. TCRdb itself ran the 5' RACE reads through MiXCR, one entry per CDR3 protein. The repertoire holds about 200,000 distinct CDR3 sequences, with roughly 13% as singletons. The source material was blood, either unsorted or a sorted T cell fraction (not recorded which). These receptors originate from a male donor with ankylosing spondylitis or in good health (not recorded which). The CDR3 runs from the conserved cysteine through the conserved F or W. The D gene is left open where the match is weak. The listing skips clone size in some rows; elsewhere it reads once, few, many or a size class.

V gene	J gene	clone size	D gene	CDR3 protein	CDR3 DNA
TRBV6-2/TRBV6-3	TRBJ2-3	few	TRBD2	CASSTRAAGADTQYF	TGTGCCAGCAGCACCCGGGCGGCGGGAGCAGATACGCAGTATTTT
TRBV2	TRBJ2-1	NA	NA	CASSEWGIEQFF	TGTGCCAGCAGTGAATGGGGCATAGAGCAGTTCTTC
TRBV11-2	TRBJ2-7	NA	TRBD2	CASSFPESGGSSYEQYF	TGTGCCAGCAGCTTCCCGGAAAGCGGGGGGAGCTCCTACGAGCAGTACTTC
TRBV29-1	TRBJ2-1	NA	TRBD2	CSVDLASGYNEQFF	TGCAGCGTTGATCTGGCTAGCGGATACAATGAGCAGTTCTTC
TRBV4-1	TRBJ2-7	NA	NA	CASSQDRETQYF	TGCGCCAGCAGCCAAGATAGAGAGACGCAGTACTTC
TRBV29-1	TRBJ1-1	NA	NA	CSVQSHTEAFF	TGCAGCGTCCAGAGCCACACTGAAGCTTTCTTT
TRBV20-1	TRBJ2-5	few	NA	CSASMASFQETQYF	TGCAGTGCTAGTATGGCTTCCTTCCAAGAGACCCAGTACTTC
TRBV6-1	TRBJ2-1	NA	TRBD2	CASSSGGGAEYYNEQFF	TGTGCCAGCAGCTCGGGGGGAGGGGCAGAATACTACAATGAGCAGTTCTTC
TRBV7-8	TRBJ2-2	few	NA	CASNSVGRNTGELFF	TGTGCCAGCAACTCTGTCGGGAGGAACACCGGGGAGCTGTTTTTT
TRBV7-9	TRBJ2-3	NA	NA	CASSLSPPDTQYF	TGTGCCAGCAGCCTCTCTCCCCCAGATACGCAGTATTTT
TRBV12-3/TRBV12-4	TRBJ2-3	NA	TRBD2	CASSSLAGHSPDTQYF	TGTGCCAGCAGTTCTCTAGCGGGGCACTCTCCAGATACGCAGTATTTT
TRBV9	TRBJ2-1	NA	NA	CASSVPYTGSYNEQFF	TGTGCCAGCAGCGTACCGTACACCGGCTCCTACAATGAGCAGTTCTTC
TRBV10-2	TRBJ1-1	few	NA	CASRGTGTEAFF	TGCGCCAGCAGGGGGACTGGCACTGAAGCTTTCTTT
TRBV5-1	TRBJ2-5	many	NA	CASSLRWPPETQETQYF	TGCGCCAGCAGCTTACGGTGGCCTCCAGAGACCCAAGAGACCCAGTACTTC
TRBV3-1	TRBJ2-3	NA	TRBD2	CASSQGFGIAGVIDTQYF	TGTGCCAGCAGCCAAGGATTCGGGATAGCGGGAGTTATAGATACGCAGTATTTT
TRBV7-9	TRBJ1-2	NA	NA	CASSSSDRANGYTF	TGTGCCAGCAGCAGTAGTGACAGAGCTAATGGCTACACCTTC
TRBV9	TRBJ2-1	few	TRBD2	CASSAFWGGSYNEQFF	TGTGCCAGCAGCGCTTTTTGGGGGGGCTCCTACAATGAGCAGTTCTTC
TRBV2	TRBJ1-2	few	NA	CASSELGPGTF	TGTGCCAGCAGTGAACTAGGCCCTGGCACCTTC
TRBV24-1	TRBJ2-7	many	NA	CATSDSDTSPFYEQYF	TGTGCCACCAGTGATTCCGACACCTCCCCTTTCTACGAGCAGTACTTC
TRBV5-1	TRBJ2-1	many	NA	CASSLASEQFF	TGCGCCAGCAGCTTGGCTTCCGAGCAGTTCTTC
TRBV7-9	TRBJ2-7	NA	TRBD1	CASSRTGLSGEQYF	TGTGCCAGCAGCCGGACAGGGCTTTCGGGCGAGCAGTACTTC
TRBV20-1	TRBJ2-3	few	TRBD2	CSARDLIPDSGRAGPTDTQYF	TGCAGTGCTAGAGATCTGATCCCGGATAGCGGGAGGGCCGGGCCAACAGATACGCAGTATTTT
TRBV11-2	TRBJ2-5	NA	TRBD2	CASSLDRGSRLAGGPSGQETQYF	TGTGCCAGCAGCTTAGACAGAGGGTCTCGGCTAGCGGGAGGGCCATCGGGCCAAGAGACCCAGTACTTC
TRBV25-1	TRBJ2-7	few	TRBD1	CASSDRDRRPYEQYF	TGTGCCAGCAGTGACCGGGACAGGAGACCATACGAGCAGTACTTC
TRBV27	TRBJ1-1	NA	NA	CASRLLLTATEAFF	TGTGCCAGCAGGCTTCTCCTGACAGCTACTGAAGCTTTCTTT
TRBV2	TRBJ2-5	NA	TRBD2	CASSELTSGSKTQYF	TGTGCCAGCAGTGAATTGACTAGCGGGAGTAAAACCCAGTACTTC
TRBV3-1	TRBJ2-2	few	NA	CASRKTGELFF	TGTGCCAGCAGAAAAACCGGGGAGCTGTTTTTT
TRBV12-3/TRBV12-4	TRBJ1-1	many	TRBD1	CASRQGYTEAFF	TGTGCCAGCAGACAGGGGTACACTGAAGCTTTCTTT
TRBV5-6	TRBJ1-1	NA	NA	CASSRTALNTEAFF	TGTGCCAGCAGCCGGACAGCCTTGAACACTGAAGCTTTCTTT
TRBV29-1	TRBJ2-7	NA	TRBD1	CSVAGQNYYEQYF	TGCAGCGTTGCGGGACAGAATTACTACGAGCAGTACTTC
TRBV2	TRBJ2-1	many	TRBD1	CASSEVGQEIYNEQFF	TGTGCCAGCAGTGAAGTAGGACAGGAGATTTACAATGAGCAGTTCTTC
TRBV28	TRBJ2-7	few	NA	CASGDSSSYEQYF	TGTGCCAGCGGGGACTCGAGCTCCTACGAGCAGTACTTC
TRBV12-3/TRBV12-4	TRBJ2-7	many	NA	CASRRGWAEQYF	TGTGCCAGCAGACGAGGGTGGGCTGAGCAGTACTTC
TRBV6-1	TRBJ2-7	NA	NA	CASSAPRDTYYEQYF	TGTGCCAGCAGCGCCCCGCGGGACACTTACTACGAGCAGTACTTC
TRBV2	TRBJ2-3	many	NA	CASSEALGTLVPTDTQYF	TGTGCCAGCAGTGAAGCGCTCGGGACCCTCGTCCCCACAGATACGCAGTATTTT
TRBV20-1	TRBJ2-7	few	TRBD2	CSAALPGLAGSLTYEQYF	TGCAGTGCTGCCCTACCGGGACTAGCGGGATCTCTAACCTACGAGCAGTACTTC
TRBV7-9	TRBJ2-2	NA	NA	CASSLIGVSYGELFF	TGTGCCAGCAGCTTGATCGGGGTGTCCTACGGGGAGCTGTTTTTT
TRBV6-6	TRBJ1-1	few	NA	CASSLNTGNEAFF	TGTGCCAGCAGTCTAAATACAGGAAACGAAGCTTTCTTT
TRBV29-1	TRBJ2-5	many	NA	CSLRGQQETQYF	TGCAGCCTCCGTGGTCAACAAGAGACCCAGTACTTC
TRBV6-5	TRBJ2-7	NA	NA	CASSYEGGSYEQYF	TGTGCCAGCAGTTACGAGGGCGGCTCCTACGAGCAGTACTTC
TRBV11-2	TRBJ1-2	NA	TRBD1	CTSSSDRAPTYGYTF	TGTACCAGCAGCTCGGACAGGGCTCCCACCTATGGCTACACCTTC
TRBV6-1	TRBJ1-2	NA	NA	CASRSWADSDGYTF	TGTGCCAGCAGAAGTTGGGCCGACTCGGATGGCTACACCTTC
TRBV7-2	TRBJ2-3	NA	NA	CASSSQDTQYF	TGTGCCAGCAGCTCGCAAGATACGCAGTATTTT
TRBV7-8	TRBJ2-5	NA	NA	CASSSLLQETQYF	TGTGCCAGCAGCTCGCTCTTACAAGAGACCCAGTACTTC
TRBV27	TRBJ2-3	few	TRBD2	CASGPGAGGPGTQYF	TGTGCCAGCGGGCCGGGAGCGGGGGGCCCGGGTACGCAGTATTTT
TRBV10-3	TRBJ1-1	NA	NA	CAISENTEAFF	TGTGCCATCAGTGAAAACACTGAAGCTTTCTTT
TRBV7-9	TRBJ1-1	NA	TRBD1	CASSWGGGRDTEAFF	TGTGCCAGCAGCTGGGGAGGGGGCAGGGACACTGAAGCTTTCTTT
TRBV7-2	TRBJ2-3	few	NA	CASSAGLTDYTDTQYF	TGTGCCAGCAGCGCGGGATTGACGGATTACACAGATACGCAGTATTTT
TRBV6-5	TRBJ1-2	few	TRBD1	CASSSGEGGRGGYTF	TGTGCCAGCAGTTCGGGTGAAGGGGGCAGGGGCGGCTACACCTTC
TRBV13	TRBJ2-7	few	NA	CASRYPGSEQYF	TGTGCCAGCAGATACCCAGGGAGCGAGCAGTACTTC
TRBV11-2	TRBJ2-7	NA	NA	CASSLWPLLMSYPTYEQYF	TGTGCCAGCAGCTTATGGCCCCTATTGATGAGTTACCCGACCTACGAGCAGTACTTC
TRBV5-1	TRBJ1-1	few	NA	CASKQGEGSEAFF	TGCGCCAGCAAACAGGGAGAGGGTTCTGAAGCTTTCTTT
TRBV4-2	TRBJ2-3	NA	TRBD2	CASSSGLGLAGVGDTQYF	TGTGCCAGCAGCTCCGGACTCGGACTAGCGGGAGTCGGAGATACGCAGTATTTT
TRBV10-2	TRBJ2-3	few	NA	CASSESWRGSTDTQYF	TGCGCCAGCAGTGAGTCATGGCGGGGTAGCACAGATACGCAGTATTTT
TRBV4-1	TRBJ2-3	few	NA	CASSLWAGASKNTQYF	TGCGCCAGCAGCCTTTGGGCGGGGGCCTCCAAGAATACGCAGTATTTT